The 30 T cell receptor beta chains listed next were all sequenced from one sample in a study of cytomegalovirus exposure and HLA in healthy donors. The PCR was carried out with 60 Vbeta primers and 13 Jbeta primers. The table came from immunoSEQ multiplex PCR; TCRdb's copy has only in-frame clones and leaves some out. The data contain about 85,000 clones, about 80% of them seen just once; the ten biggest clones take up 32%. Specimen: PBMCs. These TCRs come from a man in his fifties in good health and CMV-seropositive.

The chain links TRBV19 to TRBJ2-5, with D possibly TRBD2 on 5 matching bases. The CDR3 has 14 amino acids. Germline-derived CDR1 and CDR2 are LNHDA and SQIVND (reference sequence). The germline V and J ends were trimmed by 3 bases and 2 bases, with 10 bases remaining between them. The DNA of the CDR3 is TGTGCCAGTAGTATGGGAGCGGTTCAAGAGACCCAGTACTTC. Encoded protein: CASSMGAVQETQYF.

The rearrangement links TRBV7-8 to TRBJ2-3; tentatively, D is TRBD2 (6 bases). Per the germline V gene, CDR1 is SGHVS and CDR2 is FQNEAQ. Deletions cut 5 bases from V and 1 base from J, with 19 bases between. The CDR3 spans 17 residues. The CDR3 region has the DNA TGTGCCAGCAGCCATGAGGGGATTTGGGGGGGCACAGATACGCAGTATTTT. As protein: CASSHEGIWGGTDTQYF.

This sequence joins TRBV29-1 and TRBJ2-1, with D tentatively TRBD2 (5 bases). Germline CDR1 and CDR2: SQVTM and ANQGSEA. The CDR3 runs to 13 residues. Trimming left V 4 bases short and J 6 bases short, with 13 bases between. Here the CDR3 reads CSVVWWSGNEQFF. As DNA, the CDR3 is TGCAGCGTTGTTTGGTGGAGCGGCAATGAGCAGTTCTTC.

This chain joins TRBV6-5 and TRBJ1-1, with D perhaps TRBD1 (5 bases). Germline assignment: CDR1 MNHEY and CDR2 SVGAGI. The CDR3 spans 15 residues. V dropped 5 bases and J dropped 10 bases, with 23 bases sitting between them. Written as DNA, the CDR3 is TGTGCCAGCAGTCCCACTTTGGGGGGACCTACAGGAGCTTTCTTT. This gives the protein CASSPTLGGPTGAFF.

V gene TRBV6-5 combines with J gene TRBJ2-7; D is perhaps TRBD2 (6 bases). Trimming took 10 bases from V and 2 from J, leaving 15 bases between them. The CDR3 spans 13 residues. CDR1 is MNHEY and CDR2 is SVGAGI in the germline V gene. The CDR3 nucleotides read TGTGCCACACTAGCCCCATTAACCTACGAGCAGTACTTC. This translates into CATLAPLTYEQYF.

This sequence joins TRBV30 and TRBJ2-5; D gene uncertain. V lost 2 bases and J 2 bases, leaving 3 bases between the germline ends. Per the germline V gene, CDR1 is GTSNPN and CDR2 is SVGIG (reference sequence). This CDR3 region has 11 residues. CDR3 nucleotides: TGTGCCTGGAGTCCGCAAGAGACCCAGTACTTC. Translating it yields CAWSPQETQYF.

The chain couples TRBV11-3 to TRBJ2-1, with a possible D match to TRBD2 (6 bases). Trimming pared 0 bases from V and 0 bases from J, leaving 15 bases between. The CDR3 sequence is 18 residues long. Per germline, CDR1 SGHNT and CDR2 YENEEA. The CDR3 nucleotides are TGTGCCAGCAGCTTAGATCGGGTAGCGGAGAGCTCCTACAATGAGCAGTTCTTC. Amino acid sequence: CASSLDRVAESSYNEQFF.

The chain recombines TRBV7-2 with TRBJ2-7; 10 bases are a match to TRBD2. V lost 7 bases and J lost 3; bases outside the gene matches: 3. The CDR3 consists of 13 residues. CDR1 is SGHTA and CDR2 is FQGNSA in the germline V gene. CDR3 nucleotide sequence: TGTGCCAGCAAAACTAGCGGGATCTACGAGCAGTACTTC. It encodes CASKTSGIYEQYF.

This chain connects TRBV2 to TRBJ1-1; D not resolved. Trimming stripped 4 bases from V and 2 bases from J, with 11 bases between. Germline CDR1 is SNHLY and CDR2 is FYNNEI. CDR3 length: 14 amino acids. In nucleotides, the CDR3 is TGTGCCAGCAGTGGGGCCCGGGGAAACACTGAAGCTTTCTTT. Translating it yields CASSGARGNTEAFF.

Here the CDR3 DNA reads TGTGCCAGTCTTCAGGGAGGCACCGGGGAGCTGTTTTTT. It yields the protein CASLQGGTGELFF. V and J are TRBV18 and TRBJ2-2; possible D gene TRBD2, 6 bases. CDR3 size: 13 residues. V lost 9 bases and J lost 4, with 12 bases in between. The germline gives CDR1 KGHSH, CDR2 LQKENI.

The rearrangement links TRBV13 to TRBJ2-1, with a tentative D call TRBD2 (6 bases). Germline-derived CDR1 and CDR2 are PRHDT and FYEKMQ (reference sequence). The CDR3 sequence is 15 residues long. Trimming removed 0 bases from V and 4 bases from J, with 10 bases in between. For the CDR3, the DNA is TGTGCCAGCAGCTTAGGGGGGGGTCGATACAATGAGCAGTTCTTC. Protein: CASSLGGGRYNEQFF. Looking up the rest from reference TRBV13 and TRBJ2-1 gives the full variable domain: AAGVIQSPRHLIKEKRETATLKCYPIPRHDTVYWYQQGPGQDPQFLISFYEKMQSDKGSIPDRFSAQQFSDYHSELNMSSLELGDSALYFCASSLGGGRYNEQFFGPGTRLTVL.

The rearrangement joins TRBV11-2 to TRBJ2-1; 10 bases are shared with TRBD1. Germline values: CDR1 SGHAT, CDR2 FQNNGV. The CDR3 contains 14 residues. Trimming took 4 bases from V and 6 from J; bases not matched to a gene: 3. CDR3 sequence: CASSSGTGVNEQFF. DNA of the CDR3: TGTGCCAGCAGCTCGGGGACAGGGGTCAATGAGCAGTTCTTC.

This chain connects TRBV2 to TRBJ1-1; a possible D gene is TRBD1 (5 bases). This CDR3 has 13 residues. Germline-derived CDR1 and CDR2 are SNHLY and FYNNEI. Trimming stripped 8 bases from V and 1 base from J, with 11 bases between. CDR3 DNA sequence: TGTGCCAGCCTCAGGACACGGAACACTGAAGCTTTCTTT. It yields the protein CASLRTRNTEAFF.

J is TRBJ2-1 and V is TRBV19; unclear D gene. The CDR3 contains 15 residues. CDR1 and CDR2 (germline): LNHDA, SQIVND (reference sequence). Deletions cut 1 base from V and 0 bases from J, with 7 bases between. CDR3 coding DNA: TGTGCCAGTAGTATAGGTACAATCTCCTACAATGAGCAGTTCTTC. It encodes CASSIGTISYNEQFF. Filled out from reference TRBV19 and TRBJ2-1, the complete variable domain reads DGGITQSPKYLFRKEGQNVTLSCEQNLNHDAMYWYRQDPGQGLRLIYYSQIVNDFQKGDIAEGYSVSREKKESFPLTVTSAQKNPTAFYLCASSIGTISYNEQFFGPGTRLTVL.

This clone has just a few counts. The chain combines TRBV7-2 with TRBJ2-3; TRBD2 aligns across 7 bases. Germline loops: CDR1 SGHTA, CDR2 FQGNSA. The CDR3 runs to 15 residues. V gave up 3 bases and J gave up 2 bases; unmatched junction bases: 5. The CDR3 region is CASSLAGDATDTQYF. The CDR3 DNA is TGTGCCAGCAGCTTGGCGGGGGATGCCACAGATACGCAGTATTTT.

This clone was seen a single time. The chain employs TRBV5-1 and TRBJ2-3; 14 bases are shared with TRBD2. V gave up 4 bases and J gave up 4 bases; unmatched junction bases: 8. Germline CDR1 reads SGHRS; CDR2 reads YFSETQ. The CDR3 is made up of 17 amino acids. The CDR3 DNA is TGCGCCAGCAGCAAAGGGACTAGCGGGAGATCGTCAGATACGCAGTATTTT. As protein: CASSKGTSGRSSDTQYF. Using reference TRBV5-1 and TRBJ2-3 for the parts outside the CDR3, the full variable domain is KAGVTQTPRYLIKTRGQQVTLSCSPISGHRSVSWYQQTPGQGLQFLFEYFSETQRNKGNFPGRFSGRQFSNSRSEMNVSTLELGDSALYLCASSKGTSGRSSDTQYFGPGTRLTVL.

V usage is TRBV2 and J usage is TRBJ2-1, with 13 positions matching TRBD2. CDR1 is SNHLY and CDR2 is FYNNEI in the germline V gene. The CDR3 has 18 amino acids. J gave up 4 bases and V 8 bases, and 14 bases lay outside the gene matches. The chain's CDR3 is CASRHLGTSGIVYNEQFF. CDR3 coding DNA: TGTGCCAGCCGCCATCTCGGGACTAGCGGGATTGTATACAATGAGCAGTTCTTC.

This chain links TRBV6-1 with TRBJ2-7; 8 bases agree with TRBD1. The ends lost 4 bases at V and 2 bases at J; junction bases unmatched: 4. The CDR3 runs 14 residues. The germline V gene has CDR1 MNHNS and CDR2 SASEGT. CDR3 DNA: TGTGCCAGCAGTGGTGGGACAGGACCCTACGAGCAGTACTTC. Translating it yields CASSGGTGPYEQYF.

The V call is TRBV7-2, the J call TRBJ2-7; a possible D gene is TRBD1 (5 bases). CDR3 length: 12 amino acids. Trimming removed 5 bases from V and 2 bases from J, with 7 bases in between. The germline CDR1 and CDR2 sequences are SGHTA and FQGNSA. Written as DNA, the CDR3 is TGTGCCAGCAGCCAAGGGGCCTACGAGCAGTACTTC. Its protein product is CASSQGAYEQYF.

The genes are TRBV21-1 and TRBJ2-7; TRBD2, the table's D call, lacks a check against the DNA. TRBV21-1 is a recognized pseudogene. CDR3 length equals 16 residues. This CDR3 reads CASSRAGGRASYEQYF. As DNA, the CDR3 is TGTGCCAGCAGCAGAGCGGGGGGACGGGCCTCCTACGAGCAGTACTTC.

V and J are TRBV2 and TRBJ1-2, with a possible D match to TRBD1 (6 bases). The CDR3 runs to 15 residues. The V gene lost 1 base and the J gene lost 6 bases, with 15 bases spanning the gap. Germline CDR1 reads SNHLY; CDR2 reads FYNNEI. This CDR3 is CASSEGGGLMDGYTF. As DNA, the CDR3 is TGTGCCAGCAGTGAAGGGGGGGGGCTCATGGATGGCTACACCTTC.

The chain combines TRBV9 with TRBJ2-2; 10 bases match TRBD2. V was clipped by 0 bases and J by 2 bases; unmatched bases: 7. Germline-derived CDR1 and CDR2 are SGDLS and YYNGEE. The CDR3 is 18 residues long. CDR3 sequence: CASSVGPAGGPNTGELFF. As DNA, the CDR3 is TGTGCCAGCAGCGTAGGCCCAGCGGGAGGGCCAAACACCGGGGAGCTGTTTTTT.

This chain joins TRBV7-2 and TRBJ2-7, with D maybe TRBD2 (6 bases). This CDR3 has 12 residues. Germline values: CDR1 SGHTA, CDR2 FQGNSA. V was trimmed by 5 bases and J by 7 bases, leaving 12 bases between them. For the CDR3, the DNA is TGTGCCAGCAGCGCCCTGACTAGGGAGCAGTACTTC. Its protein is CASSALTREQYF.

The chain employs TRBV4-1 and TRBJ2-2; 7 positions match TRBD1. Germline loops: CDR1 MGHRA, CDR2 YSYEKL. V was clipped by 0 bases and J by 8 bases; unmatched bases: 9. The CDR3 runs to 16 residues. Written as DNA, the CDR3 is TGCGCCAGCAGCCAAGAGGGGAACAGGGGTCGGGGGGAGCTGTTTTTT. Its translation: CASSQEGNRGRGELFF.

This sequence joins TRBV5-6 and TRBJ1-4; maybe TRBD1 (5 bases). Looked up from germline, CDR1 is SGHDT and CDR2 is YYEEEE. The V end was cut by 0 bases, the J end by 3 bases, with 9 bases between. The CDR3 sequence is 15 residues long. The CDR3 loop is CASSLGQYANEKLFF. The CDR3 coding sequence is TGTGCCAGCAGCTTGGGACAGTACGCTAATGAAAAACTGTTTTTT.

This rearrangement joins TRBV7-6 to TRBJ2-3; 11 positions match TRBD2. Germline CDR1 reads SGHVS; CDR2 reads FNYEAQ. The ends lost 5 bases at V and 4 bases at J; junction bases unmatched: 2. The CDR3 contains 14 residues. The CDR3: CASSRSGRADTQYF. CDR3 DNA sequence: TGTGCCAGCAGCCGTAGCGGGAGGGCAGATACGCAGTATTTT.

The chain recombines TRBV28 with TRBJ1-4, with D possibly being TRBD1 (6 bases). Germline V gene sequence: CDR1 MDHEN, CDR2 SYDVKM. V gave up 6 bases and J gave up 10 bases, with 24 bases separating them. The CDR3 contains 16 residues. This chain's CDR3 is CASSDPRGAERGKLFF. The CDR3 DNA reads TGTGCCAGCAGCGACCCTCGGGGGGCAGAACGAGGAAAACTGTTTTTT.

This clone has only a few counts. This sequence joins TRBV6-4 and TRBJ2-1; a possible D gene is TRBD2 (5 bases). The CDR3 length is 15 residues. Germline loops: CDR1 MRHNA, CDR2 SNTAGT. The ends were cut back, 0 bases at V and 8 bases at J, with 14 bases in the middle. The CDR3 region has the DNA TGTGCCAGCAGTGACTCTCCGGGAAGTCATGATGAGCAGTTCTTC. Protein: CASSDSPGSHDEQFF.

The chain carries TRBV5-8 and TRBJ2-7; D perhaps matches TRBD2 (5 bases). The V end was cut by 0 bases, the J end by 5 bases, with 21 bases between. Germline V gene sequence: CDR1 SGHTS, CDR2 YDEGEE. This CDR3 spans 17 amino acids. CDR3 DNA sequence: TGTGCCAGCAGCTTGGCCTTAACGGGATATCGACGGGACGAGCAGTACTTC. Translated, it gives CASSLALTGYRRDEQYF.

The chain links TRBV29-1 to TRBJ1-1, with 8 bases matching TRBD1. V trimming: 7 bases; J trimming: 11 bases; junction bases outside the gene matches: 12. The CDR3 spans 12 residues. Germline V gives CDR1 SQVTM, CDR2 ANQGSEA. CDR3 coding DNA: TGCAGCGGATCCCGCCAGGGGGCCTCGGCTTTCTTT. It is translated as CSGSRQGASAFF. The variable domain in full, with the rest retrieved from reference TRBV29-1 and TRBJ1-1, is SAVISQKPSRDICQRGTSLTIQCQVDSQVTMMFWYRQQPGQSLTLIATANQGSEATYESGFVIDKFPISRPNLTFSTLTVSNMSPEDSSIYLCSGSRQGASAFFGQGTRLTVV.